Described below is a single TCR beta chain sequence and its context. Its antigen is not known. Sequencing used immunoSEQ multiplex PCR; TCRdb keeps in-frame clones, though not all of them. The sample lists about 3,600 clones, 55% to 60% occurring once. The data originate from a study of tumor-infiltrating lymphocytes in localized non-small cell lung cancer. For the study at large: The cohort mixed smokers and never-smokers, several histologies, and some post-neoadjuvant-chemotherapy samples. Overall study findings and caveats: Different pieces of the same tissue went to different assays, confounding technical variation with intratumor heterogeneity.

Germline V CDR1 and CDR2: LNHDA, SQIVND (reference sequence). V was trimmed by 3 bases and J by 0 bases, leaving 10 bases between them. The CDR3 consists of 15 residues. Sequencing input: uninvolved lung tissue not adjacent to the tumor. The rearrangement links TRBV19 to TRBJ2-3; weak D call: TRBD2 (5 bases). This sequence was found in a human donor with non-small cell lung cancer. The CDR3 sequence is CASSIMGGSTDTQYF. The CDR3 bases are TGTGCCAGTAGTATCATGGGCGGGAGCACAGATACGCAGTATTTT. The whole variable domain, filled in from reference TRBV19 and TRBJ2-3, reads DGGITQSPKYLFRKEGQNVTLSCEQNLNHDAMYWYRQDPGQGLRLIYYSQIVNDFQKGDIAEGYSVSREKKESFPLTVTSAQKNPTAFYLCASSIMGGSTDTQYFGPGTRLTVL.